A selection of T cell receptor beta chains follows, all from one sample in a study of blood T cell repertoires in COVID-19. The assay was immunoSEQ multiplex PCR, and TCRdb's table has in-frame clones only and misses some. Of about 220,000 clones in the sample, around 86% were seen once. Sequencing was done on a sample of PBMCs or T cells enriched from blood (not recorded which). The receptors derive from a middle-aged woman with acute COVID-19. The CDR3 runs from the conserved cysteine through the conserved F or W. D genes are given only for firm matches. The size field is filled for only some rows; it gives once, few, many or a size class.

>.|TRBV19|.|TRBJ1-5
CASQGFNQPQHF
TGTGCGTCCCAGGGCTTCAATCAGCCCCAGCATTTT
>.|TRBV6-6|TRBD1|TRBJ2-7
CASSYSNGQGAYEQYF
TGTGCCAGCAGTTACTCGAATGGACAGGGGGCATACGAGCAGTACTTC
>.|TRBV6-2/TRBV6-3|.|TRBJ1-3
CASSYSSVHGNTIYF
TGTGCCAGCAGTTACTCATCGGTTCATGGAAACACCATATATTTT
>.|TRBV12-3/TRBV12-4|TRBD1|TRBJ1-2
CASSQGQRGGYTF
TGTGCCAGCAGTCAGGGACAGCGCGGTGGCTACACCTTC
>.|TRBV19|.|TRBJ1-1
CASSPQQITEAFF
TGTGCCAGTAGTCCACAGCAGATCACTGAAGCTTTCTTT
>.|TRBV24-1|.|TRBJ2-1
CATSDVDYNEQFF
TGTGCCACCAGTGATGTAGATTACAATGAGCAGTTCTTC
>.|TRBV9|.|TRBJ1-4
CASSLLATNEKLFF
TGTGCCAGCAGCCTCCTTGCAACTAATGAAAAACTGTTTTTT
>.|TRBV7-9|TRBD1|TRBJ1-2
CASSPDRANYGYTF
TGTGCCAGCAGCCCGGACAGGGCTAACTATGGCTACACCTTC
>.|TRBV3-1/TRBV3-2|.|TRBJ2-2
CASSQVGTSGAGELFF
TGTGCCAGCAGCCAAGTGGGGACATCTGGCGCCGGGGAGCTGTTTTTT
>.|TRBV3-1/TRBV3-2|.|TRBJ1-4
CASSSYSSGAGGKKLFF
TGTGCCAGCAGCTCGTACAGCAGTGGGGCCGGCGGGAAAAAACTGTTTTTT
>.|TRBV5-6|.|TRBJ2-7
CASSLAGFGRTYEQYF
TGTGCCAGCAGCTTGGCGGGGTTCGGGAGAACATACGAGCAGTACTTC
>.|TRBV2|TRBD2|TRBJ2-5
CASSAPTSKAQYF
TGTGCCAGCAGTGCCCCGACTAGCAAAGCCCAGTACTTC
>.|TRBV6-5|.|TRBJ2-1
CASEIAGQTYNEQFF
TGTGCCAGCGAGATTGCGGGACAGACCTACAATGAGCAGTTCTTC
>.|TRBV4-2|.|TRBJ2-7
CASSQDMIPTSPSYEQYF
TGTGCCAGCAGCCAAGATATGATCCCTACCTCCCCCTCCTACGAGCAGTACTTC
>.|TRBV9|.|TRBJ2-3
CASSVVPPLGASTDTQYF
TGTGCCAGCAGCGTAGTTCCCCCGCTAGGGGCCAGCACAGATACGCAGTATTTT
>.|TRBV5-8|.|TRBJ2-3
CASSLWQSTDTQYF
TGTGCCAGCAGCTTGTGGCAGAGCACAGATACGCAGTATTTT
>.|TRBV12-3/TRBV12-4|.|TRBJ1-1
CASTPRGGEAFF
TGTGCCAGCACCCCTCGGGGGGGTGAAGCTTTCTTT
>.|TRBV12-3/TRBV12-4|.|TRBJ1-5
CASSLSGPQHF
TGTGCCAGCAGTTTGTCGGGACCCCAGCATTTT
>once|TRBV7-8|.|TRBJ1-5
CASSRLGQGPVGPQHF
TGTGCCAGCAGCCGCTTAGGGCAGGGGCCAGTTGGGCCCCAGCATTTT
>once|TRBV7-2|TRBD1|TRBJ1-1
CASSLPGQGPNTEAFF
TGTGCCAGCAGCTTGCCGGGACAGGGCCCGAACACTGAAGCTTTCTTT
>.|TRBV5-5|.|TRBJ1-1
CASSIKRIANTEAFF
TGTGCCAGCAGCATCAAGAGAATTGCGAACACTGAAGCTTTCTTT
>.|TRBV2|TRBD1|TRBJ1-1
CASSALPGQGAGDTEAFF
TGTGCCAGCAGTGCCCTCCCGGGACAGGGGGCAGGGGACACTGAAGCTTTCTTT
>.|TRBV6-5|TRBD1|TRBJ2-3
CASRSGGGTDTQYF
TGTGCCAGCAGGTCAGGGGGCGGCACAGATACGCAGTATTTT